A single sample gave rise to the 2 T cell receptor beta chains below, sequenced in a study of blood T cell repertoires in COVID-19. The assay was immunoSEQ multiplex PCR, and TCRdb's table has in-frame clones only and misses some. This table has about 92,000 clones, roughly 80% appearing once. Sequencing was done on a sample of peripheral blood. The receptors shown here come from a woman aged 80 or over with active or convalescent COVID-19.

This clone was found a few times. This rearrangement joins TRBV11-1 to TRBJ1-1; D is unresolved. Trimming took off 5 bases at V and 3 bases at J, with 7 bases between the two ends. The CDR3 is 12 residues long. Germline assignment: CDR1 SGHAT and CDR2 FQDESV (reference sequence). This CDR3 reads CASSQQDTEAFF. CDR3 nucleotide sequence: TGTGCCAGCAGCCAGCAGGACACTGAAGCTTTCTTT. The whole variable domain, filled in from reference TRBV11-1 and TRBJ1-1, reads EAEVAQSPRYKITEKSQAVAFWCDPISGHATLYWYRQILGQGPELLVQFQDESVVDDSQLPKDRFSAERLKGVDSTLKIQPAELGDSAMYLCASSQQDTEAFFGQGTRLTVV.

The chain joins TRBV7-2 to TRBJ2-3, with TRBD2 identical over 15 bases. CDR3 length equals 16 residues. Germline V CDR1 and CDR2: SGHTA, FQGNSA. J gave up 6 bases and V 5 bases, and 6 bases lay outside the gene matches. CDR3 in DNA: TGTGCCAGCAGCCCCCGGACTAGCGGGGGGGCGGATACGCAGTATTTT. Translation: CASSPRTSGGADTQYF.